A single TCR beta chain is shown here with its context. This sample was included in a study of blood T cell repertoires in COVID-19. Study overall: Samples taken during acute and convalescent COVID-19 were collected in the United States, Italy and Spain. Sources were T cells, B-cell-depleted T cells, or PBMCs; the material itself was cDNA or gDNA.

The protocol was immunoSEQ multiplex PCR, while the TCRdb copy is restricted to in-frame clones and leaves out a portion. The table includes under 35,000 clones, 70% to 80% detected once. V lost 4 bases and J lost 0, with 12 bases in between. The CDR3 totals 15 residues. Germline-derived CDR1 and CDR2 are MNHEY and SVGEGT. Sequencing used peripheral blood. The chain is built from TRBV6-2 or TRBV6-3 and TRBJ1-1, with unresolved D. The clonotype comes from a man at least 80 years old with acute or convalescent COVID-19. Here the CDR3 DNA reads TGTGCCAGCAGTTTAGGGCGGGAGTTGAACACTGAAGCTTTCTTT. Amino acids: CASSLGRELNTEAFF.